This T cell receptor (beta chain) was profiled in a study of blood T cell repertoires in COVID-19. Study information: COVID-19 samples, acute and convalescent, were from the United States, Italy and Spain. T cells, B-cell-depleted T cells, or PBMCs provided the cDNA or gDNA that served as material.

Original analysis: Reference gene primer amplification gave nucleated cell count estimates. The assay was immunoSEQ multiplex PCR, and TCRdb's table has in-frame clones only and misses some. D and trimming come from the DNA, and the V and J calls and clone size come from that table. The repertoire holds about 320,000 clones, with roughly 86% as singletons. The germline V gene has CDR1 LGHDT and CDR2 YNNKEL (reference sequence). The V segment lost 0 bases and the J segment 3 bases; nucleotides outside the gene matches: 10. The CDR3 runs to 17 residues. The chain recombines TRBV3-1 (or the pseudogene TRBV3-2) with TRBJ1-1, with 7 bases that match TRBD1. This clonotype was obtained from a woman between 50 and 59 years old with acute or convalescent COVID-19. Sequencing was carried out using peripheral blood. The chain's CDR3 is CASSQDSRRGFYTEAFF. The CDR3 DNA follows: TGTGCCAGCAGCCAAGATAGTCGCAGGGGGTTCTACACTGAAGCTTTCTTT.